The present T cell receptor beta chain was sequenced within a study of T cells expressing NK-cell markers. Across the study: It was from sorted CD3+CD56+NKG2C+, CD3+CD56+NKG2C- and CD3+CD56-NKG2C+ T cells that TCR beta repertoires came. Sequenced donors, eight in total, included seven who were HCMV-seropositive and one who was seronegative. Points from the study as a whole: In several donors, dominant clonotypes made up 28.3-60.1% of CD3+CD56-NKG2C+ cells. A range of 1.0-7.0% of CD8+ T cells consisted of dominant NKG2C+ clonotypes in a handful of donors.

Germline V gene sequence: CDR1 MNHNS, CDR2 SASEGT. There are 15 residues in the CDR3. Details on this clonotype: Antigen specificity is unknown.

TCRdb processed the 5' RACE reads again and assigns one entry to each CDR3 protein, with no DNA. The sample features some 340,000 distinct CDR3 sequences, with 5.2% in its top ten. This receptor was identified in a man between 18 and 69 years old in good health. This chain connects TRBV6-1 to TRBJ2-2; TCRdb lists TRBD1, though no DNA is available to test this call. The sample comprised blood T cells: a sorted CD56 or NKG2C T cell subset, CD4+ or CD8+ T cells, or bulk PBMC T cells (not recorded which). The CDR3 reads CASSSQQGGTGELFF.